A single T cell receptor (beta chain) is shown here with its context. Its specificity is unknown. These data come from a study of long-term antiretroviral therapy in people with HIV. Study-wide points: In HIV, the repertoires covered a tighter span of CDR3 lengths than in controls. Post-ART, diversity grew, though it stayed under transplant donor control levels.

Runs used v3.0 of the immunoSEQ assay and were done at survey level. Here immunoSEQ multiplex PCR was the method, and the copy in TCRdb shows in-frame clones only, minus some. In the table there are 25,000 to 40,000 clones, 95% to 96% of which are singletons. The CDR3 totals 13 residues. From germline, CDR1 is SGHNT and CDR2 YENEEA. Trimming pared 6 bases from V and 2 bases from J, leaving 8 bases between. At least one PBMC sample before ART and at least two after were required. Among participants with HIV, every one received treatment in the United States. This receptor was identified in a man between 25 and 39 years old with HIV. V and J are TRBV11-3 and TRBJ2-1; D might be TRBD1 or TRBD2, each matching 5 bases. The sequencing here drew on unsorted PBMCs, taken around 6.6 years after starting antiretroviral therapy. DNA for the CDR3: TGTGCCAGCAGTCCGGGACCCTACAATGAGCAGTTCTTC. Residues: CASSPGPYNEQFF.